The next 8 T cell receptor beta chains were all read from a single sample in a study of cytomegalovirus exposure and HLA in healthy donors. PCR primers comprised 60 Vbeta and 13 Jbeta primers. Clones were sequenced by immunoSEQ multiplex PCR, and TCRdb holds only the in-frame ones, with some missing. The sample holds approximately 90,000 clones, approximately 80% seen once. The sequenced material came from PBMCs. The origin of the receptors is a man aged 25 to 40 in good health and CMV-seronegative.

The J gene is TRBJ1-1, the V gene TRBV30; TRBD1 matches at 8 bases. There are 12 residues in the CDR3. The germline V gene has CDR1 GTSNPN and CDR2 SVGIG (reference sequence). J gave up 2 bases and V 5 bases, and 1 base lay outside the gene matches. CDR3 region: CAWDRGNTEAFF. The CDR3 bases are TGTGCCTGGGACAGGGGAAACACTGAAGCTTTCTTT.

This clone was counted a few times. This chain joins TRBV6-1 and TRBJ1-1; D perhaps matches TRBD1 (5 bases). The CDR3 extends over 14 amino acids. CDR1 and CDR2 from the germline V gene are MNHNS and SASEGT. V was cut by 4 bases and J by 5 bases, with 14 bases left in between. CDR3 loop: CASSGTGGVTEAFF. CDR3 in DNA: TGTGCCAGCAGTGGTACAGGCGGGGTGACTGAAGCTTTCTTT.

CDR3 sequence: CASSKGASGRMTYNEQFF. The CDR3 DNA reads TGTGCCAGCAGCAAAGGGGCTAGCGGGAGAATGACCTACAATGAGCAGTTCTTC. This chain links TRBV21-1 with TRBJ2-1; the table's D call, TRBD2, has no DNA check behind it. TRBV21-1 is a pseudogene locus. The CDR3 consists of 18 residues.

This chain connects TRBV5-1 to TRBJ2-5, with TRBD1 as a possible D gene (6 bases). The CDR3 covers 14 residues. Germline V gives CDR1 SGHRS, CDR2 YFSETQ. V lost 1 base and J lost 2, with 9 bases in between. CDR3 in DNA: TGCGCCAGCAGCTTGTCAGGGACACAAGAGACCCAGTACTTC. Its translation: CASSLSGTQETQYF.

The rearrangement links TRBV4-3 to TRBJ2-2; 10 bases are shared with TRBD2. The CDR3 totals 16 residues. CDR1 and CDR2 from the germline V gene are LGHNA and YSLEER. V was pared by 0 bases and J by 7 bases, with 5 bases of the junction left unmatched. The DNA for the CDR3 is TGCGCCAGCAGCCAAGAGGCTAGCGGGGGCGGCGGGGAGCTGTTTTTT. It translates to CASSQEASGGGGELFF.

V is TRBV7-8 and J is TRBJ2-1; 12 nucleotides line up with TRBD2. Losses at the gene ends were 2 bases for V and 9 bases for J; bases not matched to a gene: 5. Germline assignment: CDR1 SGHVS and CDR2 FQNEAQ. The CDR3 sequence is 15 residues long. This CDR3 is CASSLRLAGGREQFF. The CDR3 coding sequence is TGTGCCAGCAGCTTACGGCTAGCGGGGGGGCGTGAGCAGTTCTTC.

With regard to this clone: The identical CDR3 is also encoded by other nucleotide sequences in the sample. The rearrangement joins TRBV18 to TRBJ2-5, with 9 nucleotides matching TRBD2. The junction had 4 bases not matched to a gene; V was cut back by 3 bases and J by 2 bases. The CDR3 totals 15 residues. Germline-derived CDR1 and CDR2 are KGHSH and LQKENI. The CDR3 bases are TGTGCCAGCTCACCCCGACTAGCGGAACAAGAGACCCAGTACTTC. It is translated as CASSPRLAEQETQYF. Variable domain in full (rest from reference TRBV18 and TRBJ2-5): NAGVMQNPRHLVRRRGQEARLRCSPMKGHSHVYWYRQLPEEGLKFMVYLQKENIIDESGMPKERFSAEFPKEGPSILRIQQVVRGDSAAYFCASSPRLAEQETQYFGPGTRLLVL.

The chain carries TRBV9 and TRBJ1-2; 8 nucleotides agree with TRBD1. Germline CDR1 and CDR2: SGDLS and YYNGEE. Germline trimming cut 2 bases from V and 7 bases from J; bases unmatched to any gene: 4. This CDR3 comprises 13 residues. The CDR3 reads CASSVGQGAGYTF. Here the CDR3 DNA reads TGTGCCAGCAGCGTCGGACAGGGAGCTGGCTACACCTTC.